The clone carrying this T cell receptor beta chain has a handful of counts. Its target is unknown. This record belongs to a study of identical twins. MiXCR was run by TCRdb on the 5' RACE reads, yielding one entry per CDR3 protein. The table lists hundreds of thousands of distinct CDR3 sequences, more than 20% of them singletons. Study-wide points: The degree of excess twin sharing was weaker in beta out-of-frame sequences.

All donors were healthy Caucasians. These records were also assigned to another study, of T cells expressing NK-cell markers. From that paper: Seven sequenced donors out of eight were HCMV-seropositive, one seronegative. Expanded NKG2C+ T cell clones had unclear HCMV specificity.

The receptor's source is a woman aged 18-35 years in good health. The sequenced sample consisted of CD4+ T cells sorted from blood.

CDR3 DNA sequence: TGTGCCAGCAGTCCCCAGGGAGGGGAGTACACTGAAGCTTTCTTT. Encoded protein: CASSPQGGEYTEAFF. This chain joins TRBV6-1 and TRBJ1-1; perhaps TRBD1 as D (5 bases). Trimming took 5 bases from V and 3 from J, leaving 16 bases between them. The CDR3 is 15 residues long. Germline CDR1 MNHNS, CDR2 SASEGT.